Included here is one TCR beta chain sequence, with context. Its antigen is as yet unknown. The authors ran a second PCR of about 6 to 12 cycles using a sample-barcoded 5' primer and a J-beta primer mix. The yield of each sample was at least 2.5 million CDR3-containing paired-end reads. TCRdb passed the 5' RACE reads through MiXCR, listing each CDR3 protein once. The data hold 600,000 to 650,000 distinct CDR3 sequences, with under 70% observed a single time. CDR1 and CDR2 from the germline V gene are SGHRS and YFSETQ. The V end lost 0 bases, the J end lost 6 bases, and 13 bases lay between the germline ends. The CDR3 consists of 15 residues. These data originate in a study of blood T cells in healthy people across ages. Overall study results and limits: Researchers deemed the diversity estimates from one million T cells underestimates. A roughly linear age-dependent decrease characterized TCR beta diversity per million T cells. Both naive CD4+ cell counts and diversity were greater in long-lived donors than in aged donors.

Sample: blood. The chain employs TRBV5-1 and TRBJ2-1, with D tentatively TRBD2 (7 bases). This receptor was obtained from a man in his 60s in good health. CDR3 sequence (DNA): TGCGCCAGCAGCTTGGACGGGGGGCCGAGCAATGAGCAGTTCTTC. Its protein is CASSLDGGPSNEQFF.